This T cell receptor beta chain was captured by sequencing in a study of cytomegalovirus exposure and HLA in healthy donors. Notes on the study in general: Cytomegalovirus status, reportedly, was diagnosed with high specificity and sensitivity by the classifier. In an earlier analysis, in some 540 donors, most V segments appeared productive either ~87% or ~30% of the time. There were about 160 TCR beta chains listed as cytomegalovirus-associated. In a later analysis, at a false discovery rate of 0.05, over 15,000 TCR beta sequences matched HLA alleles.

Researchers ran the PCR with 60 Vbeta and 13 Jbeta primers. Some clones are missing from TCRdb's copy, which holds only in-frame ones; the method was immunoSEQ multiplex PCR. The repertoire has about 160,000 clones, roughly 80% of them found once; the top ten carry approximately 1.8%. A note on this clone: Its antigen is unknown.

This CDR3 comprises 17 residues. Germline CDR1 reads LGHNA; CDR2 reads YNFKEQ. J gave up 4 bases and V 2 bases, and 7 bases lay outside the gene matches. The chain carries TRBV4-2 and TRBJ2-1; 11 bases map to TRBD2. The sequencing sample was made of PBMCs. This TCR derives from a human donor in good health. In DNA, the CDR3 is TGTGCCAGCAGCCAATTGCCGGGACTAGCGGAATACAATGAGCAGTTCTTC. The encoded protein is CASSQLPGLAEYNEQFF.